This T cell receptor (beta chain) was captured in a study of response to subunit inactivated influenza vaccine. CDR3 length: 15 amino acids. V shed 7 bases, J shed 0 bases, and the junction held 8 bases outside the gene matches. In germline, CDR1 is MDHEN, CDR2 SYDVKM. Broader study findings: Authors proposed each seasonal influenza vaccination draws in few new T cells.

TCRdb analysed the RT-PCR reads with MiXCR anew, one entry per CDR3 protein. The sample includes roughly 780,000 distinct CDR3 sequences, 15% to 20% seen only once; the top ten take about a tenth. This clonotype has just a few counts. Its antigen remains unknown. This TCR was sampled from a man between 45 and 60 years old who received an inactivated influenza vaccine. The chain joins TRBV28 to TRBJ1-1; TRBD1 agrees at 7 bases. The starting material was PBMCs from blood, obtained roughly 5 days after vaccination. CDR3 loop: CASKEAGGVNTEAFF. In DNA form, the CDR3 reads TGTGCCAGCAAAGAGGCAGGGGGAGTGAACACTGAAGCTTTCTTT.